Listed below are T cell receptor beta chains from one sample, sequenced in a study of T cell changes during pregnancy in multiple sclerosis. The protocol was immunoSEQ multiplex PCR, while the TCRdb copy is restricted to in-frame clones and leaves out a portion. The sample lists 65,000 to 85,000 clones; around 94% were seen once. The sequenced sample was CD4+ T cells from peripheral blood mononuclear cells, obtained after pregnancy. These TCRs come from a female donor with multiple sclerosis, enrolled in a pregnancy study. Both conserved end residues are part of each CDR3. The D gene is left open where the match is weak. A row's size may be missing; if present it is once, few, many or a size class.

>17|-|TRBV7-2|-|TRBJ2-2
TGTGCCAGCAGCTTAGTTGGAAGGAATCGGGGAAACGGGGAGCTGTTTTTT
CASSLVGRNRGNGELFF
>15|-|TRBV9|TRBD2|TRBJ2-1
TGTGCCAGCAGCGTCGGGACTAGCGGCAACAATGAGCAGTTCTTC
CASSVGTSGNNEQFF
>14|-|TRBV15|-|TRBJ2-5
TGTGCCACCAGCAGAGGGCACAGCCAAGAGACCCAGTACTTC
CATSRGHSQETQYF
>15|-|TRBV6-1|TRBD2|TRBJ2-7
TGTGCCAGCAGTGAATGGACTAGAGTTTCCTACGAGCAGTACTTC
CASSEWTRVSYEQYF
>14|-|TRBV2|-|TRBJ1-4
TGTGCCAGCAGTGCCGATGTAGGGGGAGAAAAACTGTTTTTT
CASSADVGGEKLFF
>14|-|TRBV19|TRBD2|TRBJ2-1
TGTGCCAGTAGTAGAGGACTAGCGGGATTTGAGCAGTTCTTC
CASSRGLAGFEQFF
>14|few|TRBV10-3|TRBD1|TRBJ1-1
TGTGCCATCAGGAGGGACAGGGTGGAGACTGAAGCTTTCTTT
CAIRRDRVETEAFF
>15|-|TRBV19|TRBD1|TRBJ1-2
TGTGCCAGTAGTATCCCGGACAGGCAACGGCGTGGCTACACCTTC
CASSIPDRQRRGYTF
>12|-|TRBV10-3|-|TRBJ1-2
TGTGCCATCGGGGGGAATAACTATGGCTACACCTTC
CAIGGNNYGYTF
>16|-|TRBV5-8|TRBD2|TRBJ2-3
TGTGCCAGCAGCCCTGGACTAGCGGGACGGGCAGATACGCAGTATTTT
CASSPGLAGRADTQYF
>18|-|TRBV28|-|TRBJ2-3
TGTGCCAGCAGTTTAAGTGTCGGGAGAGGGTCGGGCACAGATACGCAGTATTTT
CASSLSVGRGSGTDTQYF
>14|-|TRBV10-3|TRBD2|TRBJ2-5
TGTGCCACCCGACTAGCGCAAAACCAAGAGACCCAGTACTTC
CATRLAQNQETQYF
>14|-|TRBV18|-|TRBJ2-7
TGTGCCAGCTCACCACTACCGGAGGCCTACGAGCAGTACTTC
CASSPLPEAYEQYF
>14|-|TRBV25-1|-|TRBJ2-7
TGTGCCAGCAGCCGGTACAGGGACTCCTACGAGCAGTACTTC
CASSRYRDSYEQYF
>18|-|TRBV27|TRBD2|TRBJ2-1
TGTGCCAGCAAAACCTCGGCGGGAGGGCGCAACTCCTACAATGAGCAGTTCTTC
CASKTSAGGRNSYNEQFF
>13|-|TRBV18|-|TRBJ2-4
TGTGCCAGCTCACCACCGGGGGGAAACATTCAGTACTTC
CASSPPGGNIQYF
>12|-|TRBV2|-|TRBJ2-7
TGTGCCAGCAGTGAAGTGACTGCCTGGCAGTACTTC
CASSEVTAWQYF
>11|-|TRBV6-6|-|TRBJ2-1
TGTGCCAGCAGCCGGGAGATTGAGCAGTTCTTC
CASSREIEQFF
>17|-|TRBV9|TRBD2|TRBJ2-1
TGTGCTAGCAGCGTAGTTCCAGCGGGAGTATCCTACAATGAGCAGTTCTTC
CASSVVPAGVSYNEQFF
>15|-|TRBV7-6|TRBD2|TRBJ2-2
TGTGCCAGCAGCGAGGGACTAGCGAACACCGGGGAGCTGTTTTTT
CASSEGLANTGELFF
>15|-|TRBV5-8|TRBD1|TRBJ2-5
TGTGCCAGCAGCATCGGACAGGGGGTATTTGAGACCCAGTACTTC
CASSIGQGVFETQYF
>16|-|TRBV5-1|-|TRBJ1-4
TGCGCCAGCAGCTACTCCACAGGGTTGAAAAATGAAAAACTGTTTTTT
CASSYSTGLKNEKLFF
>16|-|TRBV19|TRBD1|TRBJ2-1
TGTGCCAGTAGTATAATACTTGGACAGGGTTACAATGAGCAGTTCTTC
CASSIILGQGYNEQFF
>18|-|TRBV2|TRBD1|TRBJ2-6
TGTGCCAGCAGTAAAAGGACAGGGGGCTCCTCTGGGGCCAACGTCCTGACTTTC
CASSKRTGGSSGANVLTF
>13|-|TRBV6-5|TRBD1|TRBJ1-5
TGTGCCAGCAGCCGCGACAGGGATCAGCCCCAGCATTTT
CASSRDRDQPQHF
>19|-|TRBV13|TRBD2|TRBJ2-6
TGTGCCAGCAGGGGGACTAGCGGGAGGGCCCTTACTGGGGCCAACGTCCTGACTTTC
CASRGTSGRALTGANVLTF
>15|-|TRBV27|TRBD2|TRBJ2-1
TGTGCCAGCAGCCGGACTAGCGGGGGATACAATGAGCAGTTCTTC
CASSRTSGGYNEQFF
>13|-|TRBV2|TRBD1|TRBJ1-4
TGTGCCAGTACCGCAGGGGGCAACGAAAAACTGTTTTTT
CASTAGGNEKLFF
>16|-|TRBV27|-|TRBJ2-7
TGTGCCAGCAGTTTAGGGCAGGTGGTTGGTTTTGGGGAGCAGTACTTC
CASSLGQVVGFGEQYF
>15|-|TRBV7-3|TRBD2|TRBJ2-5
TGTGCCAGCAGCCCGGGACTAGCGGGGCGAGAGACCCAGTACTTC
CASSPGLAGRETQYF
>14|-|TRBV18|-|TRBJ1-4
TGTGCCAGCTCACTCACAACAACTAATGAAAAACTGTTTTTT
CASSLTTTNEKLFF
>13|-|TRBV7-2|TRBD1|TRBJ1-2
TGTGCCAGCAGCTTAAGACAGGGATATGGCTACACCTTC
CASSLRQGYGYTF
>14|-|TRBV7-2|-|TRBJ2-2
TGTGCCAGCAGCTTAGTCGGGAAGGTCGGGGAGCTGTTTTTT
CASSLVGKVGELFF
>13|-|TRBV11-2|-|TRBJ2-5
TGTGCCAGCAGCCGACAGGTCCAAGAGACCCAGTACTTC
CASSRQVQETQYF
>17|-|TRBV6-1|TRBD2|TRBJ2-5
TGTGCCAGCAGTGCGACTAGCGGGAGGGCGCGACGAGAGACCCAGTACTTC
CASSATSGRARRETQYF
>14|-|TRBV19|-|TRBJ1-1
TGTGCCAGTACGAGGGAACGGCTGAACACTGAAGCTTTCTTT
CASTRERLNTEAFF
>15|-|TRBV19|-|TRBJ1-1
TGTGCCAGTAGTATAGATGGCGGGATGAACACTGAAGCTTTCTTT
CASSIDGGMNTEAFF
>13|-|TRBV5-6|TRBD1|TRBJ1-6
TGTGCCAGCAGCATGGACAGGGGATCACCCCTCCACTTT
CASSMDRGSPLHF
>14|-|TRBV18|-|TRBJ1-2
TGTGCCAGCTCACTTCCGATAGCCCCCCCTGGCTACACCTTC
CASSLPIAPPGYTF
>15|-|TRBV4-1|TRBD1|TRBJ1-4
TGCGCCAGCAGCCAATCGACAGGGCCGAATGAAAAACTGTTTTTT
CASSQSTGPNEKLFF
>15|-|TRBV7-2|TRBD1|TRBJ2-7
TGTGCCAGCAGCTTAGTGGGGACAGGGGACTACGAGCAGTACTTC
CASSLVGTGDYEQYF
>17|-|TRBV4-2|-|TRBJ2-1
TGTGCCAGCAGCCAAGATTATAGCAAGCGGGCCTACAATGAGCAGTTCTTC
CASSQDYSKRAYNEQFF
>15|-|TRBV6-5|TRBD1|TRBJ2-7
TGTGCCAGCACCCGCCCATCGACAGGGATCTACGAGCAGTACTTC
CASTRPSTGIYEQYF
>14|-|TRBV7-3|-|TRBJ1-1
TGTGCCAGCAGCTTAAGGGGAGGCCTCACTGAAGCTTTCTTT
CASSLRGGLTEAFF
>13|-|TRBV2|-|TRBJ2-7
TGTGCCAGCAAAACCGGGAACGACGACGAGCAGTACTTC
CASKTGNDDEQYF
>17|-|TRBV27|-|TRBJ1-2
TGTGCCAGCAGTTCCCTGGACAGAAAAATCACCAACTATGGCTACACCTTC
CASSSLDRKITNYGYTF